This T cell receptor beta chain is from a study of blood T cell repertoires in COVID-19. Turning to the study itself: Collection of acute and convalescent COVID-19 samples took place in the United States, Italy and Spain. PBMCs, B-cell-depleted T cells, or T cells were the source of the cDNA or gDNA that made up the material.

In germline, CDR1 is MNHEY, CDR2 SMNVEV (reference sequence). Trimming took 5 bases from V and 5 from J, leaving 18 bases between them. The CDR3 is made up of 15 amino acids. How the authors handled the data: Amplification of reference gene primers provided the estimated nucleated cell counts. Profiling relied on immunoSEQ multiplex PCR, and the TCRdb table lists in-frame clones only, not all of them. D and trimming were read from the DNA, whereas the V and J calls and clone size are those reported in that table. The data hold 88,000 or so clones, with roughly 90% observed a single time. This clone was observed a single time.

The chain links TRBV27 to TRBJ2-5; tentatively, D is TRBD2 (5 bases). Specimen: peripheral blood. The receptor comes from a man in his fifties or sixties with acute or convalescent COVID-19. The CDR3 region is CASSPLTRAEETQYF. DNA of the CDR3: TGTGCCAGCAGTCCACTTACTAGGGCAGAGGAGACCCAGTACTTC.